The TCR beta chain under discussion was sequenced for a study of CD8 T cells in Susac syndrome. Findings and caveats of the study: The study conceded that its TCR sequencing and HLA analysis involved relatively few individuals.

Random hexamers served to reverse transcribe roughly 0.5 to 1 ug RNA. It was immunoSEQ multiplex PCR that amplified TCR beta CDR3 across 54 Vbeta and 13 Jbeta. TCRdb fed the immunoSEQ multiplex PCR reads into MiXCR, producing one record per CDR3 protein. The repertoire holds approximately 300,000 distinct CDR3 sequences, approximately 85% seen once, with roughly 0.21% in the top ten. To note about this clonotype: No antigen is known for it.

V was trimmed by 6 bases and J by 2 bases, leaving 5 bases between them. This CDR3 region has 12 residues. Germline assignment: CDR1 MRHNA and CDR2 SNTAGT. Peripheral blood CD8+ and CD4+ T cells were profiled by TCR beta sequencing. It was negative isolation that provided the CD8+ and CD4+ T cells, whereas TEMRA cells were enriched by FACS. This TCR was sampled from a human donor with multiple sclerosis. The genes are TRBV6-4 and TRBJ2-1; D is unclear. Sequenced input: CD8+ T cells from PBMCs. CDR3 DNA: TGTGCCAGCAGAGACCCCTACAATGAGCAGTTCTTC. Residues: CASRDPYNEQFF.